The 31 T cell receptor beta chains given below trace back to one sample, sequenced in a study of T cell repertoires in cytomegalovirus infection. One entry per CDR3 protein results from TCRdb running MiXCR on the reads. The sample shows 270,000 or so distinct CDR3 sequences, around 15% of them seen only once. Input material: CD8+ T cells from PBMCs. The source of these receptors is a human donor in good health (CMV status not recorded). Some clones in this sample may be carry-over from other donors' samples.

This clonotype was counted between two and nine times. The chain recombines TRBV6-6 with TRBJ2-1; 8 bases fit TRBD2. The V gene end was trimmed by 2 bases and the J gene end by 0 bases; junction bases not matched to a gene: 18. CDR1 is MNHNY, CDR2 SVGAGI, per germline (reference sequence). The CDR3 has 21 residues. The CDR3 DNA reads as TGTGCCAGCAGTTACCCCCGTAGTGGCGGGGGGCCATCAAGCTCCTACAATGAGCAGTTCTTC. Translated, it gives CASSYPRSGGGPSSSYNEQFF.

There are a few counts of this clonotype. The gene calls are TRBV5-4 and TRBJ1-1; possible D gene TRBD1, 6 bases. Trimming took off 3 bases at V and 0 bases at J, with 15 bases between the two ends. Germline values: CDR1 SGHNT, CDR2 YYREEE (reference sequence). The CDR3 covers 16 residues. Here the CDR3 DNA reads TGTGCCAGCAGCTGGGGAGCAGGGGACATGAACACTGAAGCTTTCTTT. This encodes CASSWGAGDMNTEAFF.

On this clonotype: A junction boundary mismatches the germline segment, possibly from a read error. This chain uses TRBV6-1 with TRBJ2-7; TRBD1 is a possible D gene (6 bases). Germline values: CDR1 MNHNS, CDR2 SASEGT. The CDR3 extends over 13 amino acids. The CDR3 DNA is TGTGCCAGCAGCGAAGACAGGAACTCCGAGCAGTACTTC. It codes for CASSEDRNSEQYF.

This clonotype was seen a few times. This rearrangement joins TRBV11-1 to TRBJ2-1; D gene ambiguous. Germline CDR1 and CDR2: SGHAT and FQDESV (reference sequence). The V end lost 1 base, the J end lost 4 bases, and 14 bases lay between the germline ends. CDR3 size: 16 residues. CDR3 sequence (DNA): TGTGCCAGCAGCTTAGTCGAAGTGGGAAATTACAATGAGCAGTTCTTC. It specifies CASSLVEVGNYNEQFF.

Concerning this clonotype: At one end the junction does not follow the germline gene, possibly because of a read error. CDR3 in amino acids: CTSSFGGNTEAFF. CDR3 in DNA: TGTACCAGCAGTTTCGGGGGGAACACTGAAGCTTTCTTT. This sequence joins TRBV27 and TRBJ1-1; possibly TRBD1 for D (5 bases). The CDR3 has 13 amino acids. The germline CDR1 and CDR2 sequences are MNHEY and SMNVEV (reference sequence).

CDR3 region: CSSAGGTEAFF. As DNA, the CDR3 is TGCAGCTCGGCCGGGGGGACTGAAGCTTTCTTT. The V and J genes are TRBV29-1 and TRBJ1-1; D possibly corresponds to TRBD1 (5 bases). Germline assignment: CDR1 SQVTM and CDR2 ANQGSEA. The CDR3 totals 11 residues. V lost 8 bases, J lost 5 bases, and 12 bases lay in between.

CDR3: CASSFLSWEETEAFF. The CDR3 nucleotides are TGCGCCAGCAGCTTCCTTTCCTGGGAGGAGACTGAAGCTTTCTTT. The chain combines TRBV5-1 with TRBJ1-1; D call uncertain. CDR3 length: 15 amino acids. Trimming left V 2 bases short and J 5 bases short, with 16 bases between. Germline values: CDR1 SGHRS, CDR2 YFSETQ. Full variable domain (remainder filled in from reference TRBV5-1 and TRBJ1-1): KAGVTQTPRYLIKTRGQQVTLSCSPISGHRSVSWYQQTPGQGLQFLFEYFSETQRNKGNFPGRFSGRQFSNSRSEMNVSTLELGDSALYLCASSFLSWEETEAFFGQGTRLTVV.

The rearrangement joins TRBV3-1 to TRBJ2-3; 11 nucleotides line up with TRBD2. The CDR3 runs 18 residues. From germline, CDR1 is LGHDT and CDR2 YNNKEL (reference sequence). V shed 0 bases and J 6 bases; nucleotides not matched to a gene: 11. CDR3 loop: CASSQDFPQGLADDTQYF. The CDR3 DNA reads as TGTGCCAGCAGCCAAGATTTCCCGCAGGGACTAGCGGATGATACGCAGTATTTT.

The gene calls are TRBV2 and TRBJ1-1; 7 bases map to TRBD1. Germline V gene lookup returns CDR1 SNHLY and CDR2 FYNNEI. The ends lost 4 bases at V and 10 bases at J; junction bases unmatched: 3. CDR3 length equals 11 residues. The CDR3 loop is CASSVTGVAFF. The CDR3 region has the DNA TGTGCCAGCAGTGTCACAGGGGTAGCTTTCTTT.

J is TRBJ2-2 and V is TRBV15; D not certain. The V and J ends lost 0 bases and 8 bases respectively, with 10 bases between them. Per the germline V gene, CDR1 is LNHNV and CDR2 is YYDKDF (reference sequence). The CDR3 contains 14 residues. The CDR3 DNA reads TGTGCCACCAGCAGAGATCGGAGCGCAGGGGAGCTGTTTTTT. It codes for CATSRDRSAGELFF.

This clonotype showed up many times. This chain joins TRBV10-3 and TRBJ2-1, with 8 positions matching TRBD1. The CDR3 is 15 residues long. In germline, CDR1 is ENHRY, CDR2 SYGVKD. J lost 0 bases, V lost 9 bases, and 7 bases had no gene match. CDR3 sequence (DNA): TGTGCCATACACCCTGGACAGGGCTCCTACAATGAGCAGTTCTTC. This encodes CAIHPGQGSYNEQFF.

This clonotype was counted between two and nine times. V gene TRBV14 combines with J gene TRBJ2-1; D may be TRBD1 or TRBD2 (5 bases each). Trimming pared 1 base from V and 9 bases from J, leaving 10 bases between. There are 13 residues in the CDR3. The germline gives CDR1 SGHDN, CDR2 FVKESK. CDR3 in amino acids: CASSQVGAFEQFF. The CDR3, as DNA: TGTGCCAGCAGCCAAGTCGGGGCGTTTGAGCAGTTCTTC.

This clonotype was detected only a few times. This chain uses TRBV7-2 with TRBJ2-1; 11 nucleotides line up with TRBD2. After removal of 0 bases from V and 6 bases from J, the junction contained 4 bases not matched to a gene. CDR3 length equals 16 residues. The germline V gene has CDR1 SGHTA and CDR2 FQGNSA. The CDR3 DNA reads TGTGCCAGCAGCTTAGCGTTTAGCGGGGGGGCCAATGAGCAGTTCTTC. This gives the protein CASSLAFSGGANEQFF.

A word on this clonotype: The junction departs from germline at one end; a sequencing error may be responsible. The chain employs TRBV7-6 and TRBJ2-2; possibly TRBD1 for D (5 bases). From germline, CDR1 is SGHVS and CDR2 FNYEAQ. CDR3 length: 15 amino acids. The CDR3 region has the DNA TGTGCTAGCAGCTGGGGCCAGGCGAACACCGGGGAGCTGTTTTTT. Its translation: CASSWGQANTGELFF.

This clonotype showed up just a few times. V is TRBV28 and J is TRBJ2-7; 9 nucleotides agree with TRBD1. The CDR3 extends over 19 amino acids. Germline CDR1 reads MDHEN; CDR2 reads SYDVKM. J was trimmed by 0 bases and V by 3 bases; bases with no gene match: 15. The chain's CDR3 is CASSLVPGTGTLSSYEQYF. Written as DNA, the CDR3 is TGTGCCAGCAGTTTGGTTCCCGGGACAGGGACCCTTAGCTCCTACGAGCAGTACTTC. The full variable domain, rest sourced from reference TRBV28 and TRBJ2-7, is DVKVTQSSRYLVKRTGEKVFLECVQDMDHENMFWYRQDPGLGLRLIYFSYDVKMKEKGDIPEGYSVSREKKERFSLILESASTNQTSMYLCASSLVPGTGTLSSYEQYFGPGTRLTVT.

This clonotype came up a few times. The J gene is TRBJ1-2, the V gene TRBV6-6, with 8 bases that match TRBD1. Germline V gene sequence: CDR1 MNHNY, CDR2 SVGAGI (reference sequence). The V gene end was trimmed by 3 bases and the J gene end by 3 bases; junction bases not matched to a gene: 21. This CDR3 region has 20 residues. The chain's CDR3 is CASSYRGPVDRVRSDYGYTF. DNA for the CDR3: TGTGCCAGCAGTTATCGAGGACCAGTGGACAGGGTTCGTAGCGACTATGGCTACACCTTC.

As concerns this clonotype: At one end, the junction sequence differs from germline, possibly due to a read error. CDR3 amino acids: CASSMGTLRTEALF. The CDR3 nucleotides are TGTGCCAGTAGTATGGGGACTTTGAGGACTGAAGCTTTATTT. The V gene is TRBV19, the J gene TRBJ1-1; perhaps TRBD1 as D (5 bases). In germline, CDR1 is LNHDA, CDR2 SQIVND (reference sequence). The CDR3 covers 14 residues.

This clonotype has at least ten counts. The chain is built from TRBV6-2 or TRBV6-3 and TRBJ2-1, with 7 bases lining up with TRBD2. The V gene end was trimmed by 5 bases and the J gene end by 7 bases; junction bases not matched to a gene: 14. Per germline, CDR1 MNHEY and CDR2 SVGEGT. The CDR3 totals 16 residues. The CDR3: CASSAGFIGGRNEQFF. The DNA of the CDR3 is TGTGCCAGCAGTGCCGGCTTTATCGGGGGGAGGAATGAGCAGTTCTTC.

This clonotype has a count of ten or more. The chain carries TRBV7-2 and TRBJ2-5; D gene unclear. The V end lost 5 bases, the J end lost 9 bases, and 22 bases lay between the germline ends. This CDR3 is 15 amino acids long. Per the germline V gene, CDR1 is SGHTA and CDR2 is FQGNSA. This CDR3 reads CASSLSIFQGGSQYF. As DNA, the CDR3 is TGTGCCAGCAGCCTAAGCATATTCCAAGGTGGATCCCAGTACTTC.

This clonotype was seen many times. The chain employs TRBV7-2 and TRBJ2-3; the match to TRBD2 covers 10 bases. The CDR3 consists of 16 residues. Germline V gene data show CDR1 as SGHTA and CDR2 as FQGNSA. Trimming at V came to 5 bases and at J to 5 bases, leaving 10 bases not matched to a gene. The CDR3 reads CASSANSGGPLDTQYF. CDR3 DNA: TGTGCCAGCAGCGCAAATAGCGGGGGGCCTTTAGATACGCAGTATTTT.

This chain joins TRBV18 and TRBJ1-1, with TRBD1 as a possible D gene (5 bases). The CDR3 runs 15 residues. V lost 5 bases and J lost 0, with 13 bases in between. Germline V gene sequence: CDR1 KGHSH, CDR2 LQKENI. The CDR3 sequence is CASSDPGRMNTEAFF. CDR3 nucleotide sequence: TGTGCCAGCTCAGACCCGGGACGGATGAACACTGAAGCTTTCTTT.

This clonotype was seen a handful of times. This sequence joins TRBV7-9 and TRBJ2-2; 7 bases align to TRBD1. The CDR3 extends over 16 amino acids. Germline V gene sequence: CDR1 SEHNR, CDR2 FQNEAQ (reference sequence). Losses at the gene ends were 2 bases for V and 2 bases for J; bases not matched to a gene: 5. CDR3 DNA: TGTGCCAGCAGCTTATCGGGACAGTCAAACACCGGGGAGCTGTTTTTT. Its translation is CASSLSGQSNTGELFF.

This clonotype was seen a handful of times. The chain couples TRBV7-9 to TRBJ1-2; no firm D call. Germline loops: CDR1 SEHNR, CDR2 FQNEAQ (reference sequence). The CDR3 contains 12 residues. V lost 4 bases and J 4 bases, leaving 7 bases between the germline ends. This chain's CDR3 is CASSSSSYGYTF. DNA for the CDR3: TGTGCCAGCAGCTCTTCGAGCTATGGCTACACCTTC.

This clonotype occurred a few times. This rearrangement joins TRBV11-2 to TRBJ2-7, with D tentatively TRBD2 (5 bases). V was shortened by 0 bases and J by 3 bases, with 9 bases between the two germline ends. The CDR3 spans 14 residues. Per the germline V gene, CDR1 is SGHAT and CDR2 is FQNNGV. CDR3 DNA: TGTGCCAGCAGCTTAGACCGGGGAAACTACGAGCAGTACTTC. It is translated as CASSLDRGNYEQYF.

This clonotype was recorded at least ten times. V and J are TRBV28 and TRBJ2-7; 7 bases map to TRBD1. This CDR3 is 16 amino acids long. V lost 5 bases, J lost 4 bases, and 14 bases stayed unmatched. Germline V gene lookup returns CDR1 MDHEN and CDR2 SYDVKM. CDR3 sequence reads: CASSEGTDTPLYEQYF. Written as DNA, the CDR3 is TGTGCCAGCAGTGAGGGGACAGATACTCCTCTGTACGAGCAGTACTTC.

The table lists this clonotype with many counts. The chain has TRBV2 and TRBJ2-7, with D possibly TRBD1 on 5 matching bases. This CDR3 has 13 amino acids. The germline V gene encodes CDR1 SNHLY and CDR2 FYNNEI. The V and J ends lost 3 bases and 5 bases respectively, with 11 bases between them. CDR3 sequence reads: CASSDPRAHEQYF. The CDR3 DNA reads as TGTGCCAGCAGTGACCCCAGGGCCCACGAGCAGTACTTC.

Written as DNA, the CDR3 is TGTGCCATTCAGATAAGCATGAACACTGAAGCTTTCTTT. Encoded protein: CAIQISMNTEAFF. The chain is built from TRBV10-3 and TRBJ1-1; no firm D call. V lost 9 bases to trimming and J lost 0 bases, with 11 bases between them. The germline CDR1 and CDR2 sequences are ENHRY and SYGVKD. This CDR3 region has 13 residues.

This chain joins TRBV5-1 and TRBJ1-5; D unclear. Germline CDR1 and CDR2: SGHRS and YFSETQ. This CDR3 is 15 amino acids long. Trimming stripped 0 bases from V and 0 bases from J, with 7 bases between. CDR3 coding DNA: TGCGCCAGCAGCTTGGACGGGGATAGCAATCAGCCCCAGCATTTT. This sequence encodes CASSLDGDSNQPQHF.

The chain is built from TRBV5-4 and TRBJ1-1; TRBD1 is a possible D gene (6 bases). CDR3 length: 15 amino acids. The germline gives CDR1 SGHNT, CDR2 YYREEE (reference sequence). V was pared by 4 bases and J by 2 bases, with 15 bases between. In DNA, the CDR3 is TGTGCCAGCAGCGGGGGATGGACAGAAAACACTGAAGCTTTCTTT. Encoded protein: CASSGGWTENTEAFF.

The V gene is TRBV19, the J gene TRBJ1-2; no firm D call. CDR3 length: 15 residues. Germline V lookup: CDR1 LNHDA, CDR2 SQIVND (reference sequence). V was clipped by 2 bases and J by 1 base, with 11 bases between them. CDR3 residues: CASSISGYLNYGYTF. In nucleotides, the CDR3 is TGTGCCAGTAGTATATCCGGGTACCTTAACTATGGCTACACCTTC.

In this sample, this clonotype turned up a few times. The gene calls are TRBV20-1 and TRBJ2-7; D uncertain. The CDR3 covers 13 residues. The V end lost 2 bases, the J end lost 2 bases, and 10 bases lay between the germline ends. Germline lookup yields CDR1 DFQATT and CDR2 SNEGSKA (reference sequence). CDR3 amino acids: CSARSVTPYEQYF. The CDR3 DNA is TGCAGTGCTAGATCGGTGACTCCCTACGAGCAGTACTTC.